This T cell receptor beta chain was recorded in a study of neurological immune-mediated disorders. Study outcomes and limitations: Private repertoires in all groups were suggested, as expanded clones shared no CDR3 amino acid sequences across subjects.

TCRdb passed the 5' RACE reads through MiXCR, listing each CDR3 protein once. The repertoire has roughly 45,000 distinct CDR3 sequences, under 3.5% of them found once; the top ten carry about 16%. This clonotype was seen at least ten times. Its matching antigen is unknown. The CDR3 totals 13 residues. V shed 0 bases and J shed 9 bases, with 12 bases lying between them. The germline V gene has CDR1 DFQATT and CDR2 SNEGSKA (reference sequence). The rearrangement links TRBV20-1 to TRBJ2-1; possibly TRBD2 for D (6 bases). This TCR derives from a woman between 50 and 59 years old with multiple sclerosis. The sample taken for sequencing was PBMCs. The CDR3 coding sequence is TGCAGTGCTAGAGATCGATTGCGGGGTGAGCAGTTCTTC. Encoded protein: CSARDRLRGEQFF.